This TCR beta chain originates from a study of Ad26.COV2.S vaccination and SARS-CoV-2 variants. As for this clone: This sample also contains other DNA sequences that code for the same CDR3.

Noted treatment: some 20 received Ad26.COV2.S at low or high dose, single or two shots; about 5 received placebo; per-sample allocation not given. Samples analyzed were those drawn on day 63 after the first vaccine or placebo injection. The CDR3 is made up of 13 amino acids. Germline loops: CDR1 LGHDT, CDR2 YNNKEL (reference sequence). The V end was cut by 2 bases, the J end by 7 bases, with 8 bases between. Generated by immunoSEQ multiplex PCR, the TCRdb table keeps only in-frame clones and is missing some. The sample contains 350,000 to 450,000 clones, about 85% of which appear only once. The chain has TRBV3-1 (or the pseudogene TRBV3-2) and TRBJ1-4; no clear D. The sequence was collected from a person aged 18 to 65 who received the Ad26.COV2.S COVID-19 vaccine or a placebo. Sequencing used peripheral blood, obtained in a trial of Ad26.COV2.S vaccine versus placebo. The CDR3 region is CASSQRGGEKLFF. For the CDR3, the DNA is TGTGCCAGCAGCCAAAGAGGTGGTGAAAAACTGTTTTTT.